This T cell receptor beta chain was observed in a study of T cells expressing NK-cell markers (dated by TCRdb to 2018 to 2021). In the study overall: TCR beta-chain repertoires were profiled in sorted CD3+CD56+NKG2C+, CD3+CD56+NKG2C- and CD3+CD56-NKG2C+ T-cell subsets from roughly eight donors. Randomly selected healthy volunteers, three men and five women, were used as the eight sequenced donors. Of the eight sequenced donors, seven were found to be HCMV-seropositive and one was found to be HCMV-seronegative. The libraries were sequenced on Illumina HiSeq 2000/2500, MiSeq or NextSeq, producing 2 x 150 bp reads. Study-wide conclusions, independent of this receptor: Those dominant clonotypes were again the most abundant among CD3+CD56-NKG2C+ cells in a handful of donors, at roughly 25-65%. For five or six donors, the dominant CD3+CD56+NKG2C+ clonotypes were among the top 10 CD8+ clonotypes and accounted for about 1.0-7.5% of CD8+ T cells. Whether the expanded NKG2C-expressing T cell clones were specific for HCMV antigens was left unclear.

As to this clonotype: No antigen is known for it.

From its cysteine to its phenylalanine, the CDR3 spans 14 amino acids. There is no recorded DNA. CDR1 and CDR2, per the germline V gene, are MNHEY and SVGAGI. To determine HCMV serostatus, a commercial ELISA kit was used to detect HCMV-specific IgG in serum. Peripheral blood mononuclear cells were isolated from blood by Ficoll density gradient centrifugation. These reads were obtained on an Illumina HiSeq 2000. TCR beta cDNA libraries were prepared using 5'RACE template switching, which introduced a universal primer site and unique molecular identifiers. cDNA synthesis was primed from the TCR beta constant segment, followed by two successive PCR amplification steps. The published analysis was carried out like this. Reads were demultiplexed and grouped by UMI with MIGEC, and clonotypes were assembled and quantified with MiTCR. To exclude erroneous sequences, only TCR cDNA sequences supported by at least two reads were retained. Downstream repertoire analysis used the tcR package, and clonotypes were matched across fractions by CDR3 nucleotide sequence plus V segment. VDJmatch was used to annotate antigen specificity against VDJdb, with one amino acid substitution in CDR3 permitted. After the reads were reprocessed by TCRdb, one entry was made per CDR3 protein sequence, with no DNA. The V and J calls and clone size come from TCRdb's table, not from the authors' own analysis. The table for this sample shows some 340,000 distinct CDR3 sequences. 5.2% of the sample lies in the top ten.

The sequenced sample was blood T cells: a sorted CD56 or NKG2C T cell subset, CD4+ or CD8+ T cells, or bulk PBMC T cells (not recorded which). This TCR was sampled from a man aged 18-69 years in good health. Here the chain combines TRBV6-5 and TRBJ2-3; TCRdb designates TRBD2, a call that cannot be tested without DNA. The CDR3 region reads CASSSQRRTDTQYF.